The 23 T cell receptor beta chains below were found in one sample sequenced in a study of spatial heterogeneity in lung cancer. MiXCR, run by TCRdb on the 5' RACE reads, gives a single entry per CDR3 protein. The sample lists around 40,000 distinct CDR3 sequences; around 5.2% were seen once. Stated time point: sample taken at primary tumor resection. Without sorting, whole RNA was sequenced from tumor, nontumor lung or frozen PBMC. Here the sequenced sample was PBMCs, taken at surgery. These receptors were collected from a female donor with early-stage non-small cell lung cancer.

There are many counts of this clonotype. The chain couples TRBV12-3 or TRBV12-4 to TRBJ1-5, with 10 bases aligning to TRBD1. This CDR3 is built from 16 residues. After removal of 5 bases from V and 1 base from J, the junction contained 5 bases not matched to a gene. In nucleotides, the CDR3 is TGTGCCAGCAGTCCAGGGACAGGGGTCAGCAATCAGCCCCAGCATTTT. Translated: CASSPGTGVSNQPQHF.

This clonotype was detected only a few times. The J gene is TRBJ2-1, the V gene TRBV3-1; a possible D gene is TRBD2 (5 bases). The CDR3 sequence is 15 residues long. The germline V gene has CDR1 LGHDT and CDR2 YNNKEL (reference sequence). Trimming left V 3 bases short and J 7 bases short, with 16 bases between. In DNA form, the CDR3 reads TGTGCCAGCAGCCAGTGGAGGACCTCTGGGAATGAGCAGTTCTTC. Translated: CASSQWRTSGNEQFF.

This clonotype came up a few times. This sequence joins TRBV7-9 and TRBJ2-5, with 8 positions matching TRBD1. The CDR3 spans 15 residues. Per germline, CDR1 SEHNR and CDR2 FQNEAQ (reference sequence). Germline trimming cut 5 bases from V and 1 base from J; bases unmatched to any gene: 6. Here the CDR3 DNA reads TGTGCCAGCAGCGAATCAGACAGGGGCCAAGAGACCCAGTACTTC. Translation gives CASSESDRGQETQYF.

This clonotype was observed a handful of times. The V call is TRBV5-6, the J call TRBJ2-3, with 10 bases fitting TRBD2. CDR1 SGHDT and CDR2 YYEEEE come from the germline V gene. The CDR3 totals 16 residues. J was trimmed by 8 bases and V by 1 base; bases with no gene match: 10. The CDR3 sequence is CASSLSSGGLGSTQYF. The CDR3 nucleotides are TGTGCCAGCAGCTTGTCTAGCGGGGGCCTCGGGAGTACGCAGTATTTT.

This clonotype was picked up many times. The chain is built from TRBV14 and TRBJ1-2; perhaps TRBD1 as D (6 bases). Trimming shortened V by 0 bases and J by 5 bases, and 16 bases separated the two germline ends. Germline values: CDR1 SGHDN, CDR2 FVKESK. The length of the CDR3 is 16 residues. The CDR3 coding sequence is TGTGCCAGCAGCCAAGATGTGCGGGACAACGGTTATGGCTACACCTTC. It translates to CASSQDVRDNGYGYTF.

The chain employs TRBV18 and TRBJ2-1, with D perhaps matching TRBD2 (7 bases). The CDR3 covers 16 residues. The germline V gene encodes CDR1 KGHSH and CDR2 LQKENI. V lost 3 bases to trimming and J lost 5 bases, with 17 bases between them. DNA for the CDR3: TGTGCCAGCTCACCTACCGGGGGGCGGCCAGACAATGAGCAGTTCTTC. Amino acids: CASSPTGGRPDNEQFF.

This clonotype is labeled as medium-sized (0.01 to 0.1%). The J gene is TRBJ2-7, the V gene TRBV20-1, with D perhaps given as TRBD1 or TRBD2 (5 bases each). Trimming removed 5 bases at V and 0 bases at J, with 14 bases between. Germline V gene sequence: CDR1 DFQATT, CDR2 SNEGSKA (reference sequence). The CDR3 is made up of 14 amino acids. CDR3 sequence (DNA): TGCAGTGCTGGCAGTGGGGGTTTCTCCTACGAGCAGTACTTC. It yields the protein CSAGSGGFSYEQYF.

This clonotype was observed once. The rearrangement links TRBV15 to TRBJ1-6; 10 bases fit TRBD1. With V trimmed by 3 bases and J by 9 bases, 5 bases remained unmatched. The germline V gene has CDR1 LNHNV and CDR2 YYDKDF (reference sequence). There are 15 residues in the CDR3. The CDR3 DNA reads TGTGCCACCAGCAGGGACAGGGGGTTTGTTTCACCCCTCCACTTT. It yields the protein CATSRDRGFVSPLHF. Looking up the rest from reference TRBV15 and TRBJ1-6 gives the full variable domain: DAMVIQNPRYQVTQFGKPVTLSCSQTLNHNVMYWYQQKSSQAPKLLFHYYDKDFNNEADTPDNFQSRRPNTSFCFLDIRSPGLGDTAMYLCATSRDRGFVSPLHFGNGTRLTVT.

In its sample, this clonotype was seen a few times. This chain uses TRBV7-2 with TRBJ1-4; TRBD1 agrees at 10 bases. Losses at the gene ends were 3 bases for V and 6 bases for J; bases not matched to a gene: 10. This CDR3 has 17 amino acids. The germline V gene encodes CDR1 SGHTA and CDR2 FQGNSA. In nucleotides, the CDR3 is TGTGCCAGCAGCTTGACCGGGACAGGGGCGTCGCATGAAAAACTGTTTTTT. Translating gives CASSLTGTGASHEKLFF.

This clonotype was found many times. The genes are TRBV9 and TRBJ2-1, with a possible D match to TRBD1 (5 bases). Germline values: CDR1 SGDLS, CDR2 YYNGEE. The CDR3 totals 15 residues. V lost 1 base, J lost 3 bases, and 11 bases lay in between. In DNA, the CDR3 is TGTGCCAGCAGCGTAAAAGGGGCAGGCTACAATGAGCAGTTCTTC. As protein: CASSVKGAGYNEQFF. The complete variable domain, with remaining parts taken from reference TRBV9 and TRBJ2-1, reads DSGVTQTPKHLITATGQRVTLRCSPRSGDLSVYWYQQSLDQGLQFLIQYYNGEERAKGNILERFSAQQFPDLHSELNLSSLELGDSALYFCASSVKGAGYNEQFFGPGTRLTVL.

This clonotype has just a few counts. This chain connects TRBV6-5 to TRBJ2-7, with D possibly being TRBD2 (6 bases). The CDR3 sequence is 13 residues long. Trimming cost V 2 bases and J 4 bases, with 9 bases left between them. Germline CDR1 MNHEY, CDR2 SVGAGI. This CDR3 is CASSYNGGYEQYF. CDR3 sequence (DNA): TGTGCCAGCAGTTACAATGGGGGGTACGAGCAGTACTTC.

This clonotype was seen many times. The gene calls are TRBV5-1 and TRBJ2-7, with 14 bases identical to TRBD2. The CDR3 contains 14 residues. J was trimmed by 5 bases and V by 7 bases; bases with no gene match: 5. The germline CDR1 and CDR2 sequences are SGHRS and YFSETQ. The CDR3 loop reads CASDSGLAGDEQYF. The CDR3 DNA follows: TGCGCCAGCGACTCGGGACTAGCGGGGGACGAGCAGTACTTC.

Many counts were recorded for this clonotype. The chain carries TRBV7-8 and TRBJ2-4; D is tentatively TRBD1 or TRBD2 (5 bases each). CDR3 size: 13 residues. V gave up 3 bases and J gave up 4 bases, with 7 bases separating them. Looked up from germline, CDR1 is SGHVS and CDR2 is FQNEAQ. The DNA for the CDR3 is TGTGCCAGCAGCTTCGAGGGGAAAAACATTCAGTACTTC. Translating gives CASSFEGKNIQYF.

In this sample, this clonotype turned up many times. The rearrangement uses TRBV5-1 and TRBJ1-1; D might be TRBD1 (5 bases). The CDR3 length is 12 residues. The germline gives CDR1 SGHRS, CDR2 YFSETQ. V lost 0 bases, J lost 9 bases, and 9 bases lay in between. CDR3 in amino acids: CASSLDRQQAFF. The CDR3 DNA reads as TGCGCCAGCAGCTTGGACCGACAGCAAGCTTTCTTT. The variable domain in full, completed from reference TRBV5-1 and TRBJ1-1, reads KAGVTQTPRYLIKTRGQQVTLSCSPISGHRSVSWYQQTPGQGLQFLFEYFSETQRNKGNFPGRFSGRQFSNSRSEMNVSTLELGDSALYLCASSLDRQQAFFGQGTRLTVV.

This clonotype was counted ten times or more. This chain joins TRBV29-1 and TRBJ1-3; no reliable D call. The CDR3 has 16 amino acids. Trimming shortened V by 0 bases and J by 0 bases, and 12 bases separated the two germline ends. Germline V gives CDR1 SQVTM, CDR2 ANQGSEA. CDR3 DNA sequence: TGCAGCGTTGAAGATCCCCGGACCGGCTCTGGAAACACCATATATTTT. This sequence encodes CSVEDPRTGSGNTIYF.

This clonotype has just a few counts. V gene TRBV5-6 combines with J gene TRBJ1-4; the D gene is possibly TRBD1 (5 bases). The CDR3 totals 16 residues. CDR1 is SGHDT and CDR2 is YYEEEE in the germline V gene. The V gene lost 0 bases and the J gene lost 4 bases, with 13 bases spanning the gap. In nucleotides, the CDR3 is TGTGCCAGCAGCTTGGAGGTTGCAGGGAATAATGAAAAACTGTTTTTT. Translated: CASSLEVAGNNEKLFF.

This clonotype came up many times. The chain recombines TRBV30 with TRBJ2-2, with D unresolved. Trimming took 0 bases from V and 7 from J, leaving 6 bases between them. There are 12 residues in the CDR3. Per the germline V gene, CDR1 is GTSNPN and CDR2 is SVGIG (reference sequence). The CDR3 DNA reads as TGTGCCTGGAGTGTGGACGGCGGGGAGCTGTTTTTT. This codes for CAWSVDGGELFF.

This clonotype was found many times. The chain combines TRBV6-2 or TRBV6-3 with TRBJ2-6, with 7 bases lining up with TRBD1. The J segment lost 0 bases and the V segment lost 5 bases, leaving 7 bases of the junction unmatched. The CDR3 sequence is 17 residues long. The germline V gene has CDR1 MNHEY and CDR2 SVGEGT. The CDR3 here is CASSPRTGVSGANVLTF. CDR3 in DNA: TGTGCCAGCAGTCCTAGGACAGGAGTCTCTGGGGCCAACGTCCTGACTTTC.

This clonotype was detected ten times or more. CDR3 loop: CSVARGQETQYF. DNA of the CDR3: TGCAGCGTTGCGAGGGGCCAAGAGACCCAGTACTTC. The rearrangement joins TRBV29-1 to TRBJ2-5; TRBD1 or TRBD2 may be the D gene (5 bases each). This CDR3 has 12 amino acids. V lost 4 bases and J 1 base, leaving 7 bases between the germline ends. Germline V gives CDR1 SQVTM, CDR2 ANQGSEA.

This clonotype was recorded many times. CDR3 amino acids: CASSLGTATEQHF. As DNA, the CDR3 is TGTGCCAGCAGCTTAGGTACAGCCACTGAGCAGCATTTT. The chain carries TRBV7-9 and TRBJ1-5, with D uncertain. Looked up from germline, CDR1 is SEHNR and CDR2 is FQNEAQ (reference sequence). This CDR3 has 13 residues. The V end was cut by 1 base, the J end by 13 bases, with 14 bases between.

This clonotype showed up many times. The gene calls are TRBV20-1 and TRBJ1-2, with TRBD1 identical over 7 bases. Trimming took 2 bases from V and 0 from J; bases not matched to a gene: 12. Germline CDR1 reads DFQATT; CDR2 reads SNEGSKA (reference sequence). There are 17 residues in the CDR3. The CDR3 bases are TGCAGTGCTAGAAGGTTCCTTCGGGACAGCGCTAACTATGGCTACACCTTC. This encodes CSARRFLRDSANYGYTF.

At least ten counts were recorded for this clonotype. In DNA form, the CDR3 reads TGTGCCTGGAGTGTCGCAGGGGCTGGATGGGGCTACACCTTC. Protein sequence: CAWSVAGAGWGYTF. The chain is built from TRBV30 and TRBJ1-2; possible D gene TRBD1, 6 bases. Deletions cut 0 bases from V and 8 bases from J, with 16 bases between. The CDR3 length is 14 residues. The germline V gene encodes CDR1 GTSNPN and CDR2 SVGIG (reference sequence).

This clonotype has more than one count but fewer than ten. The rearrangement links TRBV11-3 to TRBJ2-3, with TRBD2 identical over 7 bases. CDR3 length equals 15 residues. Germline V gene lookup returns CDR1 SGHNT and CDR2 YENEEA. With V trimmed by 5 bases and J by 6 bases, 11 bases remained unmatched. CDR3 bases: TGTGCCAGCAGCCTGGGGACTACAAATCCTGATACGCAGTATTTT. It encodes CASSLGTTNPDTQYF. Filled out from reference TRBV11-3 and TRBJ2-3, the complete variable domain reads EAGVVQSPRYKIIEKKQPVAFWCNPISGHNTLYWYLQNLGQGPELLIRYENEEAVDDSQLPKDRFSAERLKGVDSTLKIQPAELGDSAVYLCASSLGTTNPDTQYFGPGTRLTVL.